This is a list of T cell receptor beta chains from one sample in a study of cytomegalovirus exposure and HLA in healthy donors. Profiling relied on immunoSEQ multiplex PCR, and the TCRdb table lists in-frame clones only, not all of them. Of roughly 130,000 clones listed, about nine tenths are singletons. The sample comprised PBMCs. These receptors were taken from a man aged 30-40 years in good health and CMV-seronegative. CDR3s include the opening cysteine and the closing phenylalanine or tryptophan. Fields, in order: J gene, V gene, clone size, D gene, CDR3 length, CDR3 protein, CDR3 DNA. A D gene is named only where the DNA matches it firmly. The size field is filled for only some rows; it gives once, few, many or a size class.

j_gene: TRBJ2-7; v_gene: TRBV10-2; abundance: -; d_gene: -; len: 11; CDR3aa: CATLDNAEQYF; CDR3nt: TGCGCCACCCTCGACAATGCCGAGCAGTACTTC
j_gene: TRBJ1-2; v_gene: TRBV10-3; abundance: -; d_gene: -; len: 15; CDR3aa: CAIKSAGVNNYGYTF; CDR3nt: TGTGCCATCAAGTCGGCAGGGGTCAATAACTATGGCTACACCTTC
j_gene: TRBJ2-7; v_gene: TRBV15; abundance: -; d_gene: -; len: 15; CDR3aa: CATSRYRTPSYEQYF; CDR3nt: TGTGCCACCAGCAGATACAGGACACCGAGTTACGAGCAGTACTTC
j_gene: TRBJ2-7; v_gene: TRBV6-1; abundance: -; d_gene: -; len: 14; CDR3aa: CASSVEGWSYEQYF; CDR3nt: TGTGCCAGCAGTGTGGAGGGGTGGTCCTACGAGCAGTACTTC
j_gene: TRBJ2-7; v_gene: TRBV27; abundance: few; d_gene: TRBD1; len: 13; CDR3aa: CASRGDRYYEQYF; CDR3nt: TGTGCCAGCAGGGGGGACAGGTACTACGAGCAGTACTTC
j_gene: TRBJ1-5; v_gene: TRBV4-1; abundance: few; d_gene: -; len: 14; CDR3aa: CASSQTGSNQPQHF; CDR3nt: TGCGCCAGCAGCCAGACAGGAAGCAATCAGCCCCAGCATTTT
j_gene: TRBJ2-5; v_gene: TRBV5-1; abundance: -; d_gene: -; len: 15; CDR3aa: CASSLGGEQMETQYF; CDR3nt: TGCGCCAGCAGCTTGGGGGGAGAACAGATGGAGACCCAGTACTTC
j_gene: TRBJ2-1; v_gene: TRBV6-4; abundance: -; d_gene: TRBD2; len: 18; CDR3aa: CASSDSSGALSSYNEQFF; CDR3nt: TGTGCCAGCAGTGACTCTAGCGGGGCCCTGAGCTCCTACAATGAGCAGTTCTTC
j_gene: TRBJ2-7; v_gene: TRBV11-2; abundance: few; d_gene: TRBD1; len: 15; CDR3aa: CASSFRGTSLYEQYF; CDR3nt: TGTGCCAGCAGCTTCAGGGGGACAAGTCTCTACGAGCAGTACTTC
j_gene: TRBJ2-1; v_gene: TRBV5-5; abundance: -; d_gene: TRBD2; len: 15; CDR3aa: CASSLRAREDNEQFF; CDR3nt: TGTGCCAGCAGCTTGCGCGCCCGGGAGGACAATGAGCAGTTCTTC
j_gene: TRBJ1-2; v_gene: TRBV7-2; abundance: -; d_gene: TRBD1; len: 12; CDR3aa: CASSPTGLGYTF; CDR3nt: TGTGCCAGCAGCCCGACAGGGCTGGGCTACACCTTC
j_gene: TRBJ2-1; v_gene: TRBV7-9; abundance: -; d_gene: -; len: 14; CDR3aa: CASSLGPGSSEQFF; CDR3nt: TGTGCCAGCAGCTTAGGACCGGGGAGCTCTGAGCAGTTCTTC
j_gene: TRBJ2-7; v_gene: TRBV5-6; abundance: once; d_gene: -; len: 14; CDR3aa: CASRYRGGSYEQYF; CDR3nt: TGTGCCAGCAGATATCGGGGAGGATCCTACGAGCAGTACTTC
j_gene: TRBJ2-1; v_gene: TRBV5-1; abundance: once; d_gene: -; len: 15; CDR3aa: CASSLGAGDMGEQFF; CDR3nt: TGCGCCAGCAGCTTGGGGGCGGGGGACATGGGTGAGCAGTTCTTC
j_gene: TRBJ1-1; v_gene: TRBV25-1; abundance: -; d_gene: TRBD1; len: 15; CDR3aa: CASSGGQGMNTEAFF; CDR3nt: TGTGCCAGCAGTGGCGGACAGGGGATGAACACTGAAGCTTTCTTT
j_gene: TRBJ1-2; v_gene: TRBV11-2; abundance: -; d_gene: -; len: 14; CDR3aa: CASSLDLLGSGYTF; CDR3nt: TGTGCCAGCAGCTTAGACCTTCTGGGCTCTGGCTACACCTTC
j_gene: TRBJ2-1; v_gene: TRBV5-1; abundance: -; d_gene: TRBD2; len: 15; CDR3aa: CASSLGAGGPNEQFF; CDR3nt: TGCGCCAGCAGCCTTGGGGCGGGGGGGCCGAATGAGCAGTTCTTC